This T cell receptor beta chain was recovered during a study of long-term antiretroviral therapy in people with HIV (dated by TCRdb to 2022 to 2024). Notes on the research overall: Collection of the earliest samples took place about a decade ahead of the 2015 WHO recommendation for immediate ART, at a time when ART was typically delayed until CD4 counts fell. No cross-contamination during QIAcube processing was shown when test extractions of a monoclonal T-cell line were performed alongside over 25 polyclonal samples. Of the 25 to 30 participants with HIV, ten to eleven were female. A total of roughly 180 cryopreserved PBMC samples were contributed to the cohort by 30 adults with confirmed HIV infection, with samples collected serially over a mean of around 6 years (range 1-12). Whether ART initiation and durable HIV suppression were associated with changes in peripheral blood TRB repertoire composition and diversity was tested in a retrospective serial study.

Sequencing of the TRB variable region was done with the immunoSEQ hsTCRB v3.0 assay at survey level resolution. The target sequencing depth for TRB was roughly 40,000-50,000 T-cell genomes per sample. An Illumina MiSeq with a v3 150-cycle kit was used to sequence the pooled TRB libraries. The authors' pipeline ran thus. Repertoire analysis was performed in R inside a reproducible Nextflow workflow that covered QC, data transformation and analysis. LymphoSeq2, an R package for AIRR-Seq data exploration, was used to implement custom analyses. Several samples that produced fewer than 5000 total TRB sequences were removed, so some 180 HIV repertoires were analyzed. Among the 180 to 200 retained HIV repertoires, 55 to 60 were collected before ART initiation and approximately 130 after ART initiation. Repertoires were downsampled to 5000 TRB nucleotide sequences, and summary statistics were averaged over 100 downsampling iterations. Only TRB sequences with CDR3 regions of at least seven amino acids were retained for analysis. Two measures captured diversity: a Shannon entropy-derived clonality score and the Gini coefficient. In repertoire networks, the top 5000 CDR3 amino acid sequences were linked whenever an edit distance of one separated two sequences. GLIPH2 predicted antigen specificity groups and MHC restriction for TRB CDR3 amino acid sequences. To flag known CMV, EBV, HIV or tissue antigen associations, CDR3 amino acid sequences were matched against VDJdb and McPAS-TCR. Pre-ART, post-ART and control groups were compared with Wilcoxon signed-rank tests and Holm-Bonferroni correction. Entries here come from immuneACCESS through TCRdb and include only in-frame sequences with V and J called. Some clones fail to appear in such tables; in the studies checked, an unresolved V gene covers under half of the shortfall, and the cause of the remainder is unknown. From that table come the V and J calls and clone size; the DNA was used to work out D and trimming. This sample lists around 21,000 clones; less than 85% were detected once. 8.1% of the sample comes from the top ten.

About this clone itself: There is no known antigen for this receptor. There are no base qualities to consult, and no much larger clone falls within one base.

To be included, a participant needed at least one PBMC sample from before ART initiation plus at least two post-ART samples. Treatment was received in the United States of America by all participants with HIV. Before DNA extraction, cryopreserved samples of roughly 0.95-10 million PBMC were thawed and washed. At the time of the earliest PBMC sample, participants with HIV were aged between 23 and 54 years. PBMC samples were contributed by each participant from 1-4 timepoints before ART initiation and 2-8 timepoints after ART initiation, with a median of 7 samples. For every participant, serial HIV viral load, CD4+ T-cell count, ART history and demographic data were obtained. Genomic DNA was extracted from unsorted PBMC with a Qiagen kit on a QIAcube, with processing performed in batches of 12 samples. The junction shows trimming of 1 base on V and 3 bases on J, and the gene matches do not reach 2 bases of it. In the germline V gene (reference sequence), CDR1 corresponds to SEHNR and CDR2 to FQNEAQ. The CDR3 has 15 amino acids, counting the end cysteine and phenylalanine. Only the CDR3 portion is preserved as DNA: 45 bases, with reading frame beginning at the first base.

Here is what the overall study found, with its caveats: Because PBMC availability was limited, only the TCR beta chain was sequenced, with no alpha chain pairing. ART initiation was associated with a significant increase in TRB diversity, but diversity stayed significantly below transplant donor controls even after long-term ART. Because cell numbers in pre-ART samples were limited, unsorted PBMC were profiled instead of sorted CD4+ and CD8+ T cells. HIV repertoires had narrower CDR3 length ranges than controls, and the network structure suggested an antigen-experienced repertoire that shifted only slightly toward naive after ART. The samples were dated from the mid-2000s to the late 2010s, and the ART regimens that were used may be less effective than current ART regimens. Expanded TRB clones identified before ART initiation dominated the repertoire across all time points, though the dominance fluctuated and decreased in many PLHIV after ART. Inferences about post-ART repertoire changes were limited because no data were available on ART adherence, viral resistance or therapy changes.

This sample comprised unsorted PBMCs, obtained at the start of antiretroviral therapy. The chain is encoded by TRBV7-9 joined to TRBJ2-3; the central 9 bases match TRBD1. This clonotype was obtained from a man aged 50 to 60 with HIV. The bases read TGTGCCAGCAGCTTAGGGACAGGGGTAACAGATACGCAGTATTTT. Its protein is CASSLGTGVTDTQYF.